This T cell receptor (beta chain) was observed in a study of response to subunit inactivated influenza vaccine. Findings and caveats of the study: After each seasonal influenza vaccination, few new T cells are recruited, the authors suggested.

Trimming cost V 5 bases and J 8 bases, with 18 bases left between them. Per germline, CDR1 SGHDN and CDR2 FVKESK. This CDR3 comprises 15 residues. This clonotype was counted only a few times. What it binds is unknown. TCRdb recomputed calls from the RT-PCR reads with MiXCR, one row per CDR3 protein. The sample has about 500,000 distinct CDR3 sequences, around 7.9% seen once; the top ten hold roughly 14%. The starting material was PBMCs from blood, obtained around 25 months after vaccination. The rearrangement uses TRBV14 and TRBJ2-2; D perhaps matches TRBD1 (6 bases). This sequence originates from a man aged 50 to 69 who received an inactivated influenza vaccine. CDR3 in amino acids: CASSSVQGNYGELFF. The DNA for the CDR3 is TGTGCCAGCAGCTCGGTGCAGGGGAACTATGGGGAGCTGTTTTTT. The whole variable domain, filled in from reference TRBV14 and TRBJ2-2, reads EAGVTQFPSHSVIEKGQTVTLRCDPISGHDNLYWYRRVMGKEIKFLLHFVKESKQDESGMPNNRFLAERTGGTYSTLKVQPAELEDSGVYFCASSSVQGNYGELFFGEGSRLTVL.